The 21 T cell receptor beta chains below were found in one sample sequenced in a study of blood T cell repertoires in COVID-19. The method was immunoSEQ multiplex PCR; TCRdb's version includes in-frame clones alone and lacks a portion of them. The sample lists approximately 120,000 clones, over 70% seen once, with roughly 6.5% in the top ten. Specimen: peripheral blood. Every receptor here comes from a woman in her forties or fifties with acute or convalescent COVID-19.

The V and J genes are TRBV19 and TRBJ1-2; no definite D call. Trimming cost V 4 bases and J 3 bases, with 6 bases left between them. The V gene's germline CDR1 is LNHDA and CDR2 SQIVND (reference sequence). The CDR3 is 12 residues long. For the CDR3, the DNA is TGTGCCAGTAGTAGCCAGGACTATGGCTACACCTTC. Protein: CASSSQDYGYTF.

The chain has TRBV30 and TRBJ1-2, with a tentative D call TRBD1 (5 bases). V was shortened by 3 bases and J by 5 bases, with 13 bases between the two germline ends. This CDR3 spans 13 amino acids. In germline, CDR1 is GTSNPN, CDR2 SVGIG (reference sequence). DNA of the CDR3: TGTGCCTGGAGGCGCGACAGTTCTTATGGCTACACCTTC. Translated, it gives CAWRRDSSYGYTF.

The gene calls are TRBV10-3 and TRBJ1-2; D is unclear. V gave up 10 bases and J gave up 2 bases, with 20 bases separating them. CDR3 length equals 15 residues. The germline CDR1 and CDR2 sequences are ENHRY and SYGVKD. CDR3: CATGYKGGENYGYTF. CDR3 coding DNA: TGTGCCACCGGATACAAGGGCGGGGAAAACTATGGCTACACCTTC.

Written as DNA, the CDR3 is TGTGCCAGCAGCTTACCCGGTGTAGGGGGTCCATCGGGCTACACCTTC. It specifies CASSLPGVGGPSGYTF. The chain couples TRBV7-8 to TRBJ1-2; D possibly corresponds to TRBD1 (6 bases). CDR1 is SGHVS, CDR2 FQNEAQ, per germline. V lost 2 bases and J 8 bases, leaving 21 bases between the germline ends. The length of the CDR3 is 16 residues.

The J gene is TRBJ2-1, the V gene TRBV7-9, with a tentative D call TRBD1 (6 bases). There are 15 residues in the CDR3. V was shortened by 4 bases and J by 9 bases, with 19 bases between the two germline ends. From germline, CDR1 is SEHNR and CDR2 FQNEAQ (reference sequence). The CDR3: CASSSVPDSMVEQFF. The DNA for the CDR3 is TGTGCCAGCAGCTCAGTACCGGACAGCATGGTTGAGCAGTTCTTC.

This rearrangement joins TRBV2 to TRBJ2-7; 11 bases agree with TRBD2. CDR1 and CDR2 (germline): SNHLY, FYNNEI. Trimming cost V 6 bases and J 6 bases; bases outside gene matches: 10. The CDR3 runs 15 residues. CDR3 DNA: TGTGCCAGCAGGGAAACGGGACTAGCGGCGGGCGAGCAGTACTTC. The encoded protein is CASRETGLAAGEQYF. The variable domain in full, with the rest retrieved from reference TRBV2 and TRBJ2-7, is EPEVTQTPSHQVTQMGQEVILRCVPISNHLYFYWYRQILGQKVEFLVSFYNNEISEKSEIFDDQFSVERPDGSNFTLKIRSTKLEDSAMYFCASRETGLAAGEQYFGPGTRLTVT.

This chain links TRBV25-1 with TRBJ2-5; D uncertain. The CDR3 is 14 amino acids. V was pared by 5 bases and J by 5 bases, with 15 bases between. Germline CDR1 and CDR2: MGHDK and SYGVNS. The CDR3 protein is CASSLTELGETQYF. The CDR3 DNA reads TGTGCCAGCAGTCTAACGGAGCTGGGTGAGACCCAGTACTTC.

The CDR3 reads CASSPGQTNQPQHF. DNA of the CDR3: TGCGCCAGCAGCCCGGGACAGACTAATCAGCCCCAGCATTTT. V usage is TRBV5-1 and J usage is TRBJ1-5; 7 bases align to TRBD1. V lost 4 bases, J lost 4 bases, and 5 bases stayed unmatched. From germline, CDR1 is SGHRS and CDR2 YFSETQ. This CDR3 comprises 14 residues.

V usage is TRBV21-1 and J usage is TRBJ2-7; TRBD2 is taken as the D call from the table, unchecked against the DNA. TRBV21-1 is a pseudogene locus. CDR3 length equals 15 residues. CDR3 DNA: TGTGCCAGCGGGGAGTCCACAGAACGCCCCTACGAGCAGTACTTC. It codes for CASGESTERPYEQYF.

This clone has more than one count but fewer than ten. CDR3 nucleotide sequence: TGTGCCAGCAGCTTAGCGGGAGCCCTTAATGAAAAACTGTTTTTT. Residues: CASSLAGALNEKLFF. V gene TRBV7-2 combines with J gene TRBJ1-4, with D unresolved. CDR3 size: 15 residues. CDR1 SGHTA and CDR2 FQGNSA come from the germline V gene. Trimming removed 0 bases from V and 4 bases from J, with 9 bases in between.

The chain combines TRBV6-5 with TRBJ1-1, with D possibly matching TRBD1 (5 bases). The germline CDR1 and CDR2 sequences are MNHEY and SVGAGI. V lost 8 bases and J lost 1, with 17 bases in between. This CDR3 spans 15 amino acids. CDR3: CASGLAGKGNTEAFF. The CDR3 DNA reads as TGTGCCAGCGGTCTTGCAGGGAAGGGGAACACTGAAGCTTTCTTT.

CDR3 sequence reads: CATSRSGGGLWDFNGYTF. The CDR3 nucleotides are TGTGCCACCAGCAGATCAGGTGGGGGTCTCTGGGACTTCAATGGCTACACCTTC. The rearrangement joins TRBV15 to TRBJ1-2; a possible D gene is TRBD1 (5 bases). Trimming removed 2 bases at V and 6 bases at J, with 25 bases between. This CDR3 has 18 amino acids. Germline values: CDR1 LNHNV, CDR2 YYDKDF (reference sequence).

This chain uses TRBV15 with TRBJ1-1, with D possibly TRBD1 on 5 matching bases. The V and J ends lost 6 bases and 1 base respectively, with 21 bases between them. This CDR3 region has 17 residues. Looked up from germline, CDR1 is LNHNV and CDR2 is YYDKDF (reference sequence). For the CDR3, the DNA is TGTGCCACCAGTAAAAGTAGGGGAGGGGTCGGGAACACTGAAGCTTTCTTT. Amino acid sequence: CATSKSRGGVGNTEAFF.

The rearrangement uses TRBV10-3 and TRBJ1-2; D gene ambiguous. CDR1 is ENHRY and CDR2 is SYGVKD in the germline V gene. This CDR3 region has 14 residues. V dropped 1 base and J dropped 2 bases, with 8 bases sitting between them. Written as DNA, the CDR3 is TGTGCCATCAGTGAGTTTAGGGAGAACTATGGCTACACCTTC. It encodes CAISEFRENYGYTF.

This chain joins TRBV4-1 and TRBJ2-3, with TRBD2 matching over 13 bases. This CDR3 has 17 amino acids. V was clipped by 3 bases and J by 0 bases; unmatched bases: 3. CDR1 is MGHRA, CDR2 YSYEKL, per germline. The CDR3 DNA sequence: TGCGCCAGCAGCCAGGGACTAGCGGGACCTAGCACAGATACGCAGTATTTT. Its protein is CASSQGLAGPSTDTQYF.

This chain connects TRBV9 to TRBJ2-5; TRBD2 matches at 14 bases. The CDR3 totals 15 residues. Unmatched junction bases numbered 3, after V lost 2 bases and J lost 6 bases. Germline V CDR1 and CDR2: SGDLS, YYNGEE. The CDR3 spells CASSVTSGGVQTQYF. The DNA for the CDR3 is TGTGCCAGCAGCGTGACTAGCGGGGGGGTACAGACCCAGTACTTC.

This chain connects TRBV30 to TRBJ2-7; TRBD1 might be the D (6 bases). Trimming cost V 1 base and J 2 bases, with 15 bases left between them. The CDR3 is 15 residues long. Germline V gene sequence: CDR1 GTSNPN, CDR2 SVGIG (reference sequence). DNA for the CDR3: TGTGCCTGGAGTGCTGGGACCGGGACACCCTACGAGCAGTACTTC. Protein product: CAWSAGTGTPYEQYF.

The rearrangement links TRBV18 to TRBJ1-5, with D possibly being TRBD1 (5 bases). V lost 2 bases to trimming and J lost 5 bases, with 16 bases between them. Germline V gene lookup returns CDR1 KGHSH and CDR2 LQKENI. CDR3 length: 16 amino acids. CDR3 residues: CASSPRVAGSDQPQHF. The DNA of the CDR3 is TGTGCCAGCTCACCAAGGGTGGCAGGGTCTGATCAGCCCCAGCATTTT.

This chain links TRBV14 with TRBJ2-6, with a weak D call TRBD2 (5 bases). Deletions cut 0 bases from V and 0 bases from J, with 9 bases between. Germline CDR1 SGHDN, CDR2 FVKESK. CDR3 length equals 17 residues. The CDR3 reads CASSQERDTSGANVLTF. The CDR3 DNA reads as TGTGCCAGCAGCCAAGAACGGGATACCTCTGGGGCCAACGTCCTGACTTTC.

This clone was seen once. The chain couples TRBV19 to TRBJ1-2, with 7 bases identical to TRBD1. The junction had 7 bases not matched to a gene; V was cut back by 10 bases and J by 5 bases. The CDR3 contains 12 residues. Germline assignment: CDR1 LNHDA and CDR2 SQIVND (reference sequence). The CDR3 DNA reads as TGTGCCATCCGGGACAGTGGGTATGGCTACACCTTC. Protein product: CAIRDSGYGYTF.

This clone was detected only a few times. V gene TRBV2 combines with J gene TRBJ1-2; 10 bases are shared with TRBD1. Unmatched junction bases numbered 7, after V lost 11 bases and J lost 4 bases. Germline V gene sequence: CDR1 SNHLY, CDR2 FYNNEI. This CDR3 spans 13 amino acids. The CDR3 DNA sequence: TGTGCCGGACGGACAGGGGGGTCCTATGGCTACACCTTC. This gives the protein CAGRTGGSYGYTF.